This T cell receptor beta chain was captured in a study of beta chain features in type 1 diabetes. Whole-study findings and limits: A definitive answer on HLA type influencing TCRB rearrangement was not reached here. Significant though moderate, a shortening of TCRB CDR3s appeared in all four CD4+ subsets of Type 1 diabetes patients.

Every single donor gave one heparinised blood draw, and these averaged around 0.12 L. Via CD45RO/CCR7/CD25/CD127/CD95/CD27, cells of the CD4+ naive, central memory, regulatory and stem cell-like memory subsets were sorted. From germline, CDR1 is MDHEN and CDR2 SYDVKM. The length of the CDR3 is 14 residues. The J segment lost 3 bases and the V segment lost 3 bases, leaving 5 bases of the junction unmatched. Points on this clone: What it binds is unknown.

Reverse transcription of all isolated RNA meant that expressed TCRB transcripts were sequenced. Measured with immunoSEQ multiplex PCR; TCRdb has only the in-frame clones, and not every one. The sample lists around 200,000 clones; about an eighth were seen once. The material sequenced was central memory CD4+ T cells from blood. This receptor was taken from a woman between 18 and 29 years old in good health. V gene TRBV28 combines with J gene TRBJ2-7, with TRBD1 identical over 7 bases. The CDR3 DNA follows: TGTGCCAGCAGTTTCCCGGGACAGAACTACGAGCAGTACTTC. Its translation is CASSFPGQNYEQYF.